The rows below give T cell receptor beta chains drawn from one sample of a study of blood T cells in healthy people across ages. TCRdb passed the 5' RACE reads through MiXCR, listing each CDR3 protein once. The sample contains around 970,000 distinct CDR3 sequences, about 51% of which appear only once. Material for sequencing was blood. These receptor sequences come from a woman aged 60-75 years in good health. The CDR3 runs from the conserved cysteine through the conserved F or W. A D gene is named only where the DNA matches it firmly. Size is omitted from some rows. Given values are once, few, many or a class for expanded clones.

D	J	size	V	DNA	CDR3
.	TRBJ2-7	.	TRBV28	TGTGCCAGCAATACCTTAGACTACGAGCAGTACTTC	CASNTLDYEQYF
.	TRBJ1-1	.	TRBV5-1	TGCGCCAGCAGCTTGGGATCGGGAGGGCTCACTGAAGCTTTCTTT	CASSLGSGGLTEAFF
.	TRBJ2-7	few	TRBV25-1	TGTGCCAGCACCCGGGATAAAAATTCCGAGCAGTACTTC	CASTRDKNSEQYF
.	TRBJ2-5	.	TRBV28	TGTGCCAGCAGTTTAGGGTCTAGATCGACTCCGACCCAGTACTTC	CASSLGSRSTPTQYF
.	TRBJ2-7	many	TRBV7-2	TGTGCCAGCAGCTCGGGACATCCGTCCTACGAGCAGTACTTC	CASSSGHPSYEQYF
.	TRBJ2-3	.	TRBV10-2	TGCGCCAGCGGCTCCCTGGGTTACTTTCAAGATTCTAGCACAGATACGCAGTATTTT	CASGSLGYFQDSSTDTQYF
TRBD2	TRBJ2-5	.	TRBV30	TGTGCCTGGGAAGGGACTAGCAGACAAGAGACCCAGTACTTC	CAWEGTSRQETQYF
TRBD2	TRBJ2-1	few	TRBV5-5	TGTGCCAGCAGCACCCGGACTAGCGGGAGATATGAGCAGTTCTTC	CASSTRTSGRYEQFF
.	TRBJ2-7	.	TRBV10-3	TGTGCCATCAGTGCCCCGGACGTCAGCTCCTACGAGCAGTACTTC	CAISAPDVSSYEQYF
.	TRBJ2-3	.	TRBV29-1	TGCAGCGTCTCCGTAGCAAATAGCGGGTATTTT	CSVSVANSGYF
.	TRBJ2-7	.	TRBV4-1	TGCGCCAGCAGCCAACGTTTAATAGGTGGCTCCTACAATGAGCAGTACTTC	CASSQRLIGGSYNEQYF
.	TRBJ2-1	few	TRBV12-3/TRBV12-4	TGTGCCAGCAGCGAGAGGGAGCCTGAGCAGTTCTTC	CASSEREPEQFF
TRBD2	TRBJ2-1	once	TRBV6-2/TRBV6-3	TGTGCCAGCGCTCGGACTAGCGGGAGTAATGAGCAGTTCTTC	CASARTSGSNEQFF
TRBD1	TRBJ1-5	few	TRBV7-2	TGTGCCAGCAGCTCCACAGGGGTGGGACAGCCCCAGCATTTT	CASSSTGVGQPQHF
TRBD2	TRBJ2-7	few	TRBV20-1	TGCAGTGCTAACGGACGAGCGTCGGGAGGGGACGAGCAGTACTTC	CSANGRASGGDEQYF
.	TRBJ1-1	.	TRBV7-2	TGTGCCAGCAGCTTAATGGCCGGGACACGAAACACTGAAGCTTTCTTT	CASSLMAGTRNTEAFF